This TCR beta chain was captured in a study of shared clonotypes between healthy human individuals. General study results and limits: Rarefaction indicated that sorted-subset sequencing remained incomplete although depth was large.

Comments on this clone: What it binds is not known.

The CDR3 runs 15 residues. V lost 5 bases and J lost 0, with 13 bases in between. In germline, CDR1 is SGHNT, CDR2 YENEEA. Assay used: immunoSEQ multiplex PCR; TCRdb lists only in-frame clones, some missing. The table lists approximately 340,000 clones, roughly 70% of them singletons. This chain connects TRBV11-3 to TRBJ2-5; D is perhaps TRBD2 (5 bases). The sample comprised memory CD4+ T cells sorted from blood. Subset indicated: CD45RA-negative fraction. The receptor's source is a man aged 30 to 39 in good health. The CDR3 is CASSLSPGNQETQYF. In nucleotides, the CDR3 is TGTGCCAGCAGCCTGAGCCCCGGGAACCAAGAGACCCAGTACTTC.